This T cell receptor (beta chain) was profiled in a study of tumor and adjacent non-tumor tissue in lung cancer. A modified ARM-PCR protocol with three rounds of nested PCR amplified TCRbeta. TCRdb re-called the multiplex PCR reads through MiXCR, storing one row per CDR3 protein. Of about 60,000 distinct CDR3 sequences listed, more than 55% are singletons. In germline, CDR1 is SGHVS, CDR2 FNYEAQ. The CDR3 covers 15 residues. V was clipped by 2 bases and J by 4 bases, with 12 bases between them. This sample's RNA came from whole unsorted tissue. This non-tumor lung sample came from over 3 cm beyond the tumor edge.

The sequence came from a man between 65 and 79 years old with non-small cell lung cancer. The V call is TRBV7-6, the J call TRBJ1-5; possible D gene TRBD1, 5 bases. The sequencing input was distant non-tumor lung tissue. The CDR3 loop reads CASSLMSGQNQPQHF. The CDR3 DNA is TGTGCCAGCAGCTTAATGTCAGGGCAGAATCAGCCCCAGCATTTT.